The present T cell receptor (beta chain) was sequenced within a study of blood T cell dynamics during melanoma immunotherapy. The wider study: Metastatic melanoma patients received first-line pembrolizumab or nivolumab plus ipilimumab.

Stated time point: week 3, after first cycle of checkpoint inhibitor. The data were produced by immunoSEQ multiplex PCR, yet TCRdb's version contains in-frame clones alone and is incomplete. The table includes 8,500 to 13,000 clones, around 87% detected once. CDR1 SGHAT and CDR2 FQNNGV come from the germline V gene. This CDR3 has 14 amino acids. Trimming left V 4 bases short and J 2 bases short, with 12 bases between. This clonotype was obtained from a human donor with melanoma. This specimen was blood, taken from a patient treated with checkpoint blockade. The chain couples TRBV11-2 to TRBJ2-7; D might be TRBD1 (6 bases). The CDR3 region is CASSYSRGAYEQYV. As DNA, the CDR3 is TGTGCCAGCAGCTATAGCAGGGGCGCCTACGAGCAGTACGTC.